This TCR beta chain was profiled in a study of PD-1 blockade in classical Hodgkin lymphoma. This CDR3 has 14 residues. Germline loops: CDR1 MGHRA, CDR2 YSYEKL. Trimming cost V 4 bases and J 4 bases; bases outside gene matches: 4. The sample's time point: cycle 4 day 1 (C4D1), after less than seven weeks of nivolumab. Every single patient, without exception, relapsed after autologous stem cell transplantation, and brentuximab vedotin exposure varied. By magnetic negative selection, CD8+ T cells were isolated from the thawed PBMCs. Assay: immunoSEQ multiplex PCR; the TCRdb copy retains only in-frame clones and omits some. Altogether some 2,500 clones are present, approximately 60% being singletons, with the ten largest covering around 43%.

This TCR derives from a human donor with classical Hodgkin lymphoma. Here the sequenced sample was CD8+ T cells from blood, taken before the fourth cycle of nivolumab. The V and J genes are TRBV4-1 and TRBJ2-3; 8 positions match TRBD1. The CDR3 region is CASSPLTGADTQYF. The CDR3 DNA follows: TGCGCCAGCAGCCCCCTGACAGGGGCAGATACGCAGTATTTT.